These 28 T cell receptor beta chains share one sample of origin, sequenced in a study of T cells in Graves' hyperthyroidism and ophthalmopathy. What was amplified from RNA transcripts were TCR beta CDR3 regions. Primed by the HTBI set, a first-round RT-PCR was run on the TCR CDR3. A single record per CDR3 protein comes from TCRdb applying MiXCR to the multiplex PCR reads. The profile shows approximately 590,000 distinct CDR3 sequences, around 16% of them singletons. Sequencing was performed on blood. The receptor set was obtained from a woman in her 30s with Graves' hyperthyroidism.

The V gene is TRBV19, the J gene TRBJ1-2; D call uncertain. This CDR3 contains 16 residues. The germline gives CDR1 LNHDA, CDR2 SQIVND (reference sequence). Trimming stripped 0 bases from V and 4 bases from J, with 15 bases between. CDR3 coding DNA: TGTGCCAGTAGTATAGACATGGCCCAAACCCTCTATGGCTACACCTTC. It codes for CASSIDMAQTLYGYTF.

The V gene is TRBV10-3, the J gene TRBJ2-1; D perhaps matches TRBD2 (6 bases). Germline loops: CDR1 ENHRY, CDR2 SYGVKD. Deletions cut 8 bases from V and 4 bases from J, with 9 bases between. CDR3 length equals 12 residues. CDR3 sequence reads: CAIGRLYNEQFF. The CDR3, as DNA: TGTGCCATCGGGAGGTTGTACAATGAGCAGTTCTTC.

This clonotype was seen repeatedly, ten times or more. The gene calls are TRBV7-9 and TRBJ2-7, with D hard to call. The CDR3 loop spans 12 amino acids. V lost 5 bases, J lost 3 bases, and 8 bases lay in between. The germline V gene has CDR1 SEHNR and CDR2 FQNEAQ (reference sequence). The CDR3 nucleotides read TGTGCCAGCAGCCACACCATCTACGAGCAGTACTTC. Translation: CASSHTIYEQYF.

This sequence joins TRBV18 and TRBJ2-1, with D possibly TRBD2 on 6 matching bases. Germline lookup yields CDR1 KGHSH and CDR2 LQKENI. This CDR3 is built from 15 residues. Trimming cost V 0 bases and J 10 bases, with 16 bases left between them. CDR3 residues: CASSPPTGAAAEQFF. CDR3 nucleotides: TGTGCCAGCTCACCACCGACGGGAGCAGCGGCGGAGCAGTTCTTC.

V and J are TRBV5-8 and TRBJ2-6; D perhaps matches TRBD1 (6 bases). Germline assignment: CDR1 SGHTS and CDR2 YDEGEE. The CDR3 extends over 15 amino acids. The ends were cut back, 4 bases at V and 1 base at J, with 9 bases in the middle. CDR3 region: CASSRGQSGANVLTF. The CDR3, as DNA: TGTGCCAGCAGCCGCGGACAGTCTGGGGCCAACGTCCTGACTTTC.

V is TRBV3-1 and J is TRBJ2-2, with TRBD1 matching 8 bases. CDR1 is LGHDT, CDR2 YNNKEL, per germline (reference sequence). Losses at the gene ends were 1 base for V and 6 bases for J; bases not matched to a gene: 7. The CDR3 loop spans 16 amino acids. CDR3 nucleotides: TGTGCCAGCAGCCAAGCCGGTCAGGGGGCGCCCGGGGAGCTGTTTTTT. Translation gives CASSQAGQGAPGELFF.

The rearrangement joins TRBV28 to TRBJ2-1; 9 bases line up with TRBD2. With V trimmed by 5 bases and J by 3 bases, 20 bases remained unmatched. The germline gives CDR1 MDHEN, CDR2 SYDVKM. CDR3 length: 20 residues. The CDR3 region is CASSPKIAGEGARFYNEQFF. CDR3 nucleotide sequence: TGTGCCAGCAGTCCAAAAATAGCGGGAGAAGGTGCCCGATTCTACAATGAGCAGTTCTTC.

This clonotype was seen at least ten times. V gene TRBV3-1 combines with J gene TRBJ2-7; no clear D gene. The ends were cut back, 8 bases at V and 5 bases at J, with 22 bases in the middle. The length of the CDR3 is 15 residues. Per the germline V gene, CDR1 is LGHDT and CDR2 is YNNKEL (reference sequence). CDR3 sequence reads: CASSTSASQVHEQYF. The CDR3 DNA is TGTGCCAGCTCAACGTCCGCCTCCCAGGTCCACGAGCAGTACTTC.

The chain carries TRBV19 and TRBJ1-1, with 10 bases identical to TRBD1. Germline CDR1 is LNHDA and CDR2 is SQIVND (reference sequence). J was trimmed by 0 bases and V by 4 bases; bases with no gene match: 8. The CDR3 has 17 amino acids. CDR3 sequence: CASSTWDRGVMNTEAFF. CDR3 nucleotide sequence: TGTGCCAGTAGTACGTGGGACAGGGGCGTTATGAACACTGAAGCTTTCTTT.

In its sample, this clonotype was seen once. The J gene is TRBJ1-5, the V gene TRBV24-1; no definite D call. CDR3 length equals 14 residues. Germline V gene data show CDR1 as KGHDR and CDR2 as SFDVKD. Trimming stripped 7 bases from V and 0 bases from J, with 9 bases between. The CDR3 DNA sequence: TGTGCCACCAGCGGGAGTTATAGCAATCAGCCCCAGCATTTT. It yields the protein CATSGSYSNQPQHF.

This clonotype has more than one count but fewer than ten. The V and J genes are TRBV2 and TRBJ1-6, with 8 bases identical to TRBD1. Germline lookup yields CDR1 SNHLY and CDR2 FYNNEI. The CDR3 is 14 residues long. Trimming took 7 bases from V and 8 from J; bases not matched to a gene: 7. The CDR3 loop reads CASTLDRVDSPLHF. CDR3 in DNA: TGTGCCAGCACCCTGGACAGGGTGGATTCACCCCTCCACTTT.

This clonotype was counted a few times. The V and J genes are TRBV9 and TRBJ2-2; maybe TRBD2 (6 bases). Trimming shortened V by 0 bases and J by 5 bases, and 11 bases separated the two germline ends. The CDR3 is 15 amino acids. Germline CDR1 and CDR2: SGDLS and YYNGEE. The CDR3 DNA reads TGTGCCAGCAGCGTAGCGGGAGATGTTACCGGGGAGCTGTTTTTT. Translated: CASSVAGDVTGELFF.

In this sample, this clonotype turned up many times. The chain uses TRBV28 and TRBJ2-7; perhaps TRBD2 as D (5 bases). The CDR3 contains 14 residues. V lost 5 bases to trimming and J lost 4 bases, with 15 bases between them. The V gene's germline CDR1 is MDHEN and CDR2 SYDVKM. The CDR3 reads CASSPSGLSYEQYF. For the CDR3, the DNA is TGTGCCAGCAGTCCCAGCGGACTCTCTTACGAGCAGTACTTC. The full variable domain, rest sourced from reference TRBV28 and TRBJ2-7, is DVKVTQSSRYLVKRTGEKVFLECVQDMDHENMFWYRQDPGLGLRLIYFSYDVKMKEKGDIPEGYSVSREKKERFSLILESASTNQTSMYLCASSPSGLSYEQYFGPGTRLTVT.

In its sample, this clonotype was seen many times. The CDR3 reads CASSLGMGNQPQHF. The CDR3 coding sequence is TGTGCCAGCAGCCTCGGCATGGGCAATCAGCCCCAGCATTTT. The chain uses TRBV27 and TRBJ1-5; D is undetermined. Germline V gene sequence: CDR1 MNHEY, CDR2 SMNVEV (reference sequence). The ends were cut back, 6 bases at V and 2 bases at J, with 11 bases in the middle. CDR3 length: 14 residues.

With regard to this clonotype: Possible read error: a much larger clone is one base away. V is TRBV5-1 and J is TRBJ2-7; 9 bases are a match to TRBD2. The DNA matches TRBJ2-1 better at its end, which makes the J call doubtful. The CDR3 spans 14 residues. Germline V gene lookup returns CDR1 SGHRS and CDR2 YFSETQ. CDR3 amino acids: CASSPWTSAYEQFF. In DNA form, the CDR3 reads TGCGCCAGCAGCCCATGGACTAGCGCCTACGAGCAGTTCTTC.

This clonotype was seen at least ten times. The V gene is TRBV4-1, the J gene TRBJ1-2; TRBD1 matches at 8 bases. CDR1 is MGHRA and CDR2 is YSYEKL in the germline V gene. The CDR3 consists of 15 residues. V lost 1 base to trimming and J lost 5 bases; unmatched junction nucleotides: 6. The CDR3: CASSQAGGDFYGYTF. Written as DNA, the CDR3 is TGCGCCAGCAGCCAAGCAGGGGGCGACTTTTATGGCTACACCTTC.

This clonotype came up many times. V and J are TRBV19 and TRBJ2-7; 11 nucleotides align to TRBD2. The CDR3 has 19 residues. In germline, CDR1 is LNHDA, CDR2 SQIVND (reference sequence). Losses at the gene ends were 4 bases for V and 3 bases for J; bases not matched to a gene: 17. In DNA form, the CDR3 reads TGTGCCAGTAGTACCAGACTCGCATTAGCGGGAGGGACGAGCTACGAGCAGTACTTC. The encoded protein is CASSTRLALAGGTSYEQYF.

This clonotype was detected a few times. This chain joins TRBV30 and TRBJ2-5; 8 nucleotides line up with TRBD1. This CDR3 comprises 16 residues. CDR1 and CDR2 from the germline V gene are GTSNPN and SVGIG (reference sequence). The junction had 19 bases not matched to a gene; V was cut back by 8 bases and J by 5 bases. The CDR3 region has the DNA TGTGCCAGTACGGCCGGTAGGACAGGGAAGGGGGAGACCCAGTACTTC. Translated: CASTAGRTGKGETQYF.

This clonotype occurred many times. V and J are TRBV6-1 and TRBJ1-5; a possible D gene is TRBD1 (5 bases). The CDR3 contains 14 residues. Trimming removed 0 bases from V and 9 bases from J, with 12 bases in between. Germline V gives CDR1 MNHNS, CDR2 SASEGT. CDR3 sequence reads: CASSEAGAPGPQHF. The CDR3 bases are TGTGCCAGCAGTGAAGCCGGGGCCCCAGGGCCCCAGCATTTT.

The chain is built from TRBV9 and TRBJ2-1; maybe TRBD1 (6 bases). CDR1 and CDR2 from the germline V gene are SGDLS and YYNGEE. Trimming shortened V by 3 bases and J by 5 bases, and 21 bases separated the two germline ends. The CDR3 sequence is 17 residues long. The DNA for the CDR3 is TGTGCCAGCAGCGATAGGGGGAGCACCGGTTGGGACAATGAGCAGTTCTTC. It is translated as CASSDRGSTGWDNEQFF.

In this sample, this clonotype turned up many times. The genes are TRBV12-3 or TRBV12-4 and TRBJ1-1; 8 bases align to TRBD1. This CDR3 comprises 15 residues. J was trimmed by 1 base and V by 5 bases; bases with no gene match: 6. CDR3 sequence reads: CASSGTGVSNTEAFF. In DNA form, the CDR3 reads TGTGCCAGCAGTGGGACAGGAGTCTCGAACACTGAAGCTTTCTTT.

Of note for this clonotype: This may be a read error: a much more frequent sequence differs by one nucleotide. V usage is TRBV11-2 and J usage is TRBJ2-1, with 7 nucleotides matching TRBD1. The CDR3 totals 16 residues. Germline-derived CDR1 and CDR2 are SGHAT and FQNNGV. CDR3 coding DNA: TGTGCCAGCAGCCAAGGGTCCGGGACAGAGACTAATGAGCAGCTCTTC. The encoded protein is CASSQGSGTETNEQLF.

This clonotype showed up just a few times. V gene TRBV12-5 combines with J gene TRBJ2-2; 11 bases map to TRBD2. Germline CDR1 reads LGHNT; CDR2 reads FRNRAP. Germline trimming cut 0 bases from V and 4 bases from J; bases unmatched to any gene: 7. The CDR3 has 18 residues. CDR3 nucleotide sequence: TGTGCTAGTGGTTTGGTACTCAAACTAGCGGGAGTCACCGGGGAGCTGTTTTTT. Its translation: CASGLVLKLAGVTGELFF.

The V and J genes are TRBV4-1 and TRBJ2-3; TRBD2 matches at 12 bases. The CDR3 totals 16 residues. V lost 0 bases and J lost 5; bases outside the gene matches: 3. CDR1 and CDR2 from the germline V gene are MGHRA and YSYEKL. The CDR3 region is CASSQEGLAGLDTQYF. In DNA, the CDR3 is TGCGCCAGCAGCCAAGAAGGACTAGCGGGATTAGATACGCAGTATTTT.

This clonotype was observed many times. The V gene is TRBV7-8, the J gene TRBJ2-3, with 11 bases identical to TRBD2. The CDR3 extends over 16 amino acids. The germline CDR1 and CDR2 sequences are SGHVS and FQNEAQ. Unmatched junction bases numbered 5, after V lost 6 bases and J lost 0 bases. The CDR3 spells CASSFLAGGSTDTQYF. The CDR3 bases are TGTGCCAGCAGTTTTCTAGCGGGAGGAAGCACAGATACGCAGTATTTT.

This clonotype was seen repeatedly, ten times or more. The CDR3 protein is CATSDLPRTDTQYF. DNA of the CDR3: TGTGCCACCAGTGATTTACCCAGAACAGATACGCAGTATTTT. The V and J genes are TRBV24-1 and TRBJ2-3; D ambiguous. The CDR3 has 14 amino acids. CDR1 KGHDR and CDR2 SFDVKD come from the germline V gene. V lost 1 base, J lost 3 bases, and 7 bases lay in between.

V is TRBV15 and J is TRBJ2-2; 9 positions agree with TRBD2. V shed 5 bases and J 3 bases; nucleotides not matched to a gene: 1. The V gene's germline CDR1 is LNHNV and CDR2 YYDKDF (reference sequence). The CDR3 extends over 14 amino acids. The CDR3 nucleotides read TGTGCCACCAGCGGCGGGAGGGACACCGGGGAGCTGTTTTTT. Its translation is CATSGGRDTGELFF.

This clonotype was detected many times. This rearrangement joins TRBV20-1 to TRBJ2-1, with 8 bases identical to TRBD2. This CDR3 has 16 amino acids. V was pared by 3 bases and J by 5 bases, with 12 bases of the junction left unmatched. Germline CDR1 DFQATT, CDR2 SNEGSKA (reference sequence). The CDR3 spells CSARYFITSGHNEQFF. DNA for the CDR3: TGCAGTGCTAGGTACTTTATAACTAGCGGCCACAATGAGCAGTTCTTC.